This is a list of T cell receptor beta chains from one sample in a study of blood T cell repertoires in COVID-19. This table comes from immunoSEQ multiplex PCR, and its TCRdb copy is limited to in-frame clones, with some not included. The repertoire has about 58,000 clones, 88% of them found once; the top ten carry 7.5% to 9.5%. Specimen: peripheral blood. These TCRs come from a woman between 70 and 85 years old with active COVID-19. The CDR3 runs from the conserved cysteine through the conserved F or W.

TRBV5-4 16 CASSKGLADLTDTQYF
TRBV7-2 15 CASSFSRSGANVLTF
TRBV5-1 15 CASSLAGGGNTEAFF
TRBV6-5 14 CASRMTSGTTEQFF
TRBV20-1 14 CSASWAGNTGELFF
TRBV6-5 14 CASSYGQGAYEQYF
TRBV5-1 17 CASSLVSGRESYNEQFF
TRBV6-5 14 CASSLGSSGNTIYF
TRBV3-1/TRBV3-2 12 CASSQVRGEQYF
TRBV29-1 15 CSGVRGGERTDTQYF
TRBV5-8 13 CASSPRGLAGYTF
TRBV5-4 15 CASSLRTGGLYEQFF
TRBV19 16 CASSIEGVLRLNGQFF
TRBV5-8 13 CASSLEGSDGYTF